One and the same sample provided the 14 T cell receptor beta chains below, sequenced in a study of neurological immune-mediated disorders. From the 5' RACE reads, TCRdb called clonotypes with MiXCR, one entry per CDR3 protein. The sample contains more than 45,000 distinct CDR3 sequences, about an eighth of which appear only once. The sample was PBMCs. These receptors were obtained from a man in his fifties or sixties in good health.

The gene calls are TRBV7-2 and TRBJ2-4; 8 positions match TRBD1. The ends lost 4 bases at V and 6 bases at J; junction bases unmatched: 8. Germline assignment: CDR1 SGHTA and CDR2 FQGNSA. The CDR3 totals 15 residues. Written as DNA, the CDR3 is TGTGCCAGCAGCTATTCAGGGGGCGTAAGAAACATTCAGTACTTC. This sequence encodes CASSYSGGVRNIQYF.

This clonotype appeared many times. The chain has TRBV6-2 or TRBV6-3 and TRBJ2-7, with D perhaps TRBD1 (5 bases). The CDR3 has 19 amino acids. The V gene's germline CDR1 is MNHEY and CDR2 SVGEGT. V lost 3 bases to trimming and J lost 2 bases, with 26 bases between them. CDR3 nucleotide sequence: TGTGCCAGCAGTTATCCCTTAATATCATTAAGGGGCGCCACCTACGAGCAGTACTTC. The encoded protein is CASSYPLISLRGATYEQYF.

This clonotype was seen ten or more times. This CDR3 reads CASSLGTAFEAFF. The CDR3 region has the DNA TGTGCCAGCAGTCTAGGGACAGCCTTTGAAGCTTTCTTT. This chain joins TRBV28 and TRBJ1-1; 7 nucleotides match TRBD1. After removal of 5 bases from V and 7 bases from J, the junction contained 7 bases not matched to a gene. The CDR3 length is 13 residues. The V gene's germline CDR1 is MDHEN and CDR2 SYDVKM.

Many counts were recorded for this clonotype. J is TRBJ1-2 and V is TRBV10-3; no definite D call. The ends were cut back, 5 bases at V and 6 bases at J, with 16 bases in the middle. Per germline, CDR1 ENHRY and CDR2 SYGVKD. This CDR3 region has 14 residues. This CDR3 reads CAISRTDRVNGYTF. As DNA, the CDR3 is TGTGCCATCAGTCGGACTGACCGGGTCAATGGCTACACCTTC.

This clonotype was observed at least ten times. The chain carries TRBV5-1 and TRBJ1-3, with D uncertain. The CDR3 covers 16 residues. Germline V lookup: CDR1 SGHRS, CDR2 YFSETQ. Deletions cut 0 bases from V and 0 bases from J, with 10 bases between. As DNA, the CDR3 is TGCGCCAGCAGCTTGGCAGAGCAAAGCTCTGGAAACACCATATATTTT. It encodes CASSLAEQSSGNTIYF.

This clonotype was observed many times. V and J are TRBV20-1 and TRBJ2-2; 15 bases map to TRBD2. The ends lost 0 bases at V and 5 bases at J; junction bases unmatched: 4. Germline loops: CDR1 DFQATT, CDR2 SNEGSKA (reference sequence). There are 17 residues in the CDR3. The CDR3 region has the DNA TGCAGTGCTAGAGATCGGGGACTAGCGGGGGGAACCGGGGAGCTGTTTTTT. Protein product: CSARDRGLAGGTGELFF.

Ten or more counts support this clonotype. The gene calls are TRBV5-5 and TRBJ2-7; a weak D match, TRBD2 (6 bases). V gave up 3 bases and J gave up 5 bases, with 12 bases separating them. Per the germline V gene, CDR1 is SGHKS and CDR2 is YYEKEE (reference sequence). This CDR3 comprises 13 residues. The CDR3 DNA is TGTGCCAGCAGCTCCGGAGGGAGGCACGAGCAGTACTTC. Its translation: CASSSGGRHEQYF. Drawing the rest from reference TRBV5-5 and TRBJ2-7, the complete variable domain is DAGVTQSPTHLIKTRGQQVTLRCSPISGHKSVSWYQQVLGQGPQFIFQYYEKEERGRGNFPDRFSARQFPNYSSELNVNALLLGDSALYLCASSSGGRHEQYFGPGTRLTVT.

This clonotype has at least ten counts. V gene TRBV2 combines with J gene TRBJ1-4; 7 positions agree with TRBD1. The V segment lost 4 bases and the J segment 4 bases; nucleotides outside the gene matches: 6. The CDR3 extends over 15 amino acids. The germline gives CDR1 SNHLY, CDR2 FYNNEI. CDR3 coding DNA: TGTGCCAGCAGTGGCCGGGACAGCCTTAATGAAAAACTGTTTTTT. As protein: CASSGRDSLNEKLFF.

Ten or more counts support this clonotype. V is TRBV7-2 and J is TRBJ1-1; no clear D. The CDR3 runs 14 residues. Germline values: CDR1 SGHTA, CDR2 FQGNSA. Deletions cut 1 base from V and 1 base from J, with 7 bases between. In DNA form, the CDR3 reads TGTGCCAGCAGCTTAGACACCTGGAACACTGAAGCTTTCTTT. This sequence encodes CASSLDTWNTEAFF. Full variable domain (rest looked up from reference TRBV7-2 and TRBJ1-1): GAGVSQSPSNKVTEKGKDVELRCDPISGHTALYWYRQSLGQGLEFLIYFQGNSAPDKSGLPSDRFSAERTGGSVSTLTIQRTQQEDSAVYLCASSLDTWNTEAFFGQGTRLTVV.

The chain recombines TRBV5-1 with TRBJ2-1; D assignment may be TRBD1 or TRBD2 (5 bases each). The CDR3 sequence is 14 residues long. Germline V gene data show CDR1 as SGHRS and CDR2 as YFSETQ. V was clipped by 2 bases and J by 6 bases, with 12 bases between them. The CDR3 here is CASSFIGTGNEQFF. CDR3 sequence (DNA): TGCGCCAGCAGCTTTATCGGGACGGGCAATGAGCAGTTCTTC.

This clonotype has ten or more counts. The gene calls are TRBV20-1 and TRBJ1-1, with D unclear. V gave up 2 bases and J gave up 1 base, with 11 bases separating them. Germline V lookup: CDR1 DFQATT, CDR2 SNEGSKA (reference sequence). The CDR3 is made up of 14 amino acids. CDR3 amino acids: CSARPQRTNTEAFF. CDR3 DNA: TGCAGTGCTAGACCCCAGAGGACGAACACTGAAGCTTTCTTT.

This clonotype was counted many times. This chain connects TRBV28 to TRBJ1-5; possibly TRBD1 for D (5 bases). The CDR3 is 14 residues long. Trimming removed 7 bases from V and 4 bases from J, with 14 bases in between. Germline V gene sequence: CDR1 MDHEN, CDR2 SYDVKM. The CDR3 DNA reads as TGTGCCAGCATAAAGGGGTCCGTAAATCAGCCCCAGCATTTT. It is translated as CASIKGSVNQPQHF.

This clonotype was found many times. The V call is TRBV5-5, the J call TRBJ1-5; no reliable D call. The CDR3 has 15 amino acids. The germline V and J ends were trimmed by 3 bases and 0 bases, with 10 bases remaining between them. From germline, CDR1 is SGHKS and CDR2 YYEKEE (reference sequence). CDR3 sequence (DNA): TGTGCCAGCAGCTCCGACCGGAATAGCAATCAGCCCCAGCATTTT. Protein: CASSSDRNSNQPQHF.

This clonotype was observed at least ten times. This rearrangement joins TRBV28 to TRBJ2-7; the D gene is possibly TRBD1 (5 bases). The CDR3 has 13 amino acids. The V gene lost 5 bases and the J gene lost 5 bases, with 13 bases spanning the gap. Per the germline V gene, CDR1 is MDHEN and CDR2 is SYDVKM. CDR3 protein: CASSGAQIHEQYF. CDR3 bases: TGTGCCAGCAGTGGGGCACAGATCCACGAGCAGTACTTC.